This record looks at one T cell receptor beta chain sequence and its context. It was with a sample-barcoded 5' primer and a J-beta primer mix that a second PCR of about 7 to 12 cycles was run. Every molecule of cDNA carried a tag from a template-switch adaptor with 12 random nucleotides. TCRdb itself ran the 5' RACE reads through MiXCR, one entry per CDR3 protein. The table includes 1.2 million to 1.5 million distinct CDR3 sequences, approximately 59% detected once. The sample is drawn from a study of blood T cells in healthy people across ages. Looking at the study overall: For every two T cells, template switching captured about one barcoded beta molecule.

The material sequenced was blood. This sequence originates from a man aged 18 to 29 in good health.

CDR3 residues: CSARGPTPTTDTQYF. CDR3 in DNA: TGCAGTGCTAGAGGCCCGACCCCTACCACAGATACGCAGTATTTT. V and J are TRBV20-1 and TRBJ2-3; D call uncertain. Trimming left V 1 base short and J 2 bases short, with 13 bases between. Per the germline V gene, CDR1 is DFQATT and CDR2 is SNEGSKA (reference sequence). This CDR3 has 15 amino acids.